Reported below is one T cell receptor (beta chain). Its antigen is currently not known. It has no much larger one-base neighbor in the sample; base qualities were not kept. Library construction relied on the immunoSEQ multiplex PCR assay. For the multiplex PCR, a mixture combining 60 forward primers for TCR Vbeta segments and 13 reverse primers for TCR Jbeta segments was used. The CDR3 region of rearranged TCR beta genes was amplified from genomic DNA by a multiplex PCR assay. The Illumina HiSeq System was used to sequence the amplified TCR beta libraries as 87-base-pair reads. In the source study's methods: Across the 670 or so repertoires, a later analysis counted roughly 77 million unique TCR beta chains, around 11 million of which were shared by at least two donors. To remove PCR and sequencing errors, raw reads were error-corrected and collapsed into unique sequences using a nearest-neighbor algorithm that merged closely related sequences. To assign V, D and J gene segments, CDR3 sequences were aligned to IMGT reference sequences. Each retained sequence needed at least a six-nucleotide match to both a V gene segment and a J gene segment. A rearrangement counted as productive if the CDR3 had no stop codons and remained in frame with V and J, and every other rearrangement counted as non-productive. Following IMGT convention, CDR3 was defined as the stretch from the second conserved V-encoded cysteine to the conserved J-encoded phenylalanine. The earlier analysis of around 640 of the donors excluded sequences that lacked an unambiguous match to a single V gene segment. In an earlier analysis of several hundred of the donors, a V segment was called functional when productive rearrangements were above 56.7%, and segregating when the standard deviation between donors exceeded 5%. A statistical classification framework was developed to diagnose cytomegalovirus status using the catalog of TCR beta chain sequences. V and J gene assignment, in a later analysis, came from comparing TCR nucleotide sequences with IMGT/GENE-DB human TR gene sequences. Using the TCRdist pipeline, a later analysis assigned CDR3 sequences along with most-parsimonious VDJ recombination scenarios. In a later analysis, every TCR beta chain was defined by the combination of its CDR3 amino acid sequence and its V-gene family, and reads without a unique V-gene family were dropped. As a way to deal with suspected cross-contamination and a sequencing artifact, a later analysis dropped approximately 590 nucleotide sequences that were highly shared and had low generation probability. In a later analysis, a clonal expansion index was calculated for each public chain from normalized within-repertoire ranks of inferred template counts. Generation probabilities in a later analysis came from a VDJ recombination model fitted to out-of-frame rearrangements, and those results were checked against IGoR. In a later analysis, TCR-TCR, TCR-HLA and TCR-CMV co-occurrence was scored with hypergeometric tests, and a repertoire-size bias correction was applied to TCR pairs. To estimate false discovery rates, a later analysis permuted the HLA or CMV assignments 20 times. In a later analysis, co-occurring TCRs were grouped with DBSCAN, and TCRdist sequence similarity was added when clustering was performed within HLA-allele-positive subsets. For co-occurrence clustering, repertoires with fewer than 30,000 or more than 120,000 public chains were excluded, along with five or six repertoires with anomalous nucleotide sharing. TCRdb re-hosts the immuneACCESS table, in-frame sequences only. Its copies lack some clones; in the studies checked, an unresolved V gene accounts for under half of them, and the cause for the rest is not known. The V and J calls and the clone size are those of that table, but D and trimming were determined from the DNA. Present in this sample are 110,000 or so clones, around 84% of which were seen just once. The ten top clones hold 1.3% of the sample.

The V end loses 7 bases and the J end loses 0 bases, and a stretch of 9 bases separates them. CDR1 ENHRY and CDR2 SYGVKD were looked up in the germline V gene. The CDR3 numbers 13 residues from cysteine through phenylalanine. Of all the DNA, just the CDR3 is kept, 39 bases in frame from base 1. The sample belongs to a study of cytomegalovirus exposure and HLA in healthy donors (TCRdb year 2017). Regarding the research as a whole: According to an earlier analysis of 587 of the donors, about 180 million T cells yielded roughly 110 million unique TCR beta sequences and roughly 280 Gb of sequence data. A later analysis re-examined previously published TCR beta repertoires from more than 600 donors and added high-resolution HLA genotyping to investigate patterns of TCR occurrence. High-throughput TCR immunosequencing, statistical association of individual TCRs with disease status, and machine learning were combined to predict cytomegalovirus infection status. The study used immunosequencing to profile the T cell repertoires of about 670 subjects and linked those repertoires to cytomegalovirus serostatus. Alongside the repertoire data, information on donor age, sex, ethnicity and CMV serostatus was compiled. In an earlier analysis of roughly 600 of the donors, high-throughput TCR beta sequencing was used to judge whether each TCR beta V gene segment behaved as functional or pseudogenic. Every discovery cohort repertoire had been produced on one sequencing platform. HLA typing included class I and class II loci at four-digit resolution. A later genetic analysis took genome-wide SNP genotypes for about three fifths of the 666 donors and used that subset as a discovery cohort. The study aimed to test whether signatures of past pathogen exposure could be identified by cataloging public T cell receptors. Typing coverage varied by locus: roughly 629-640 donors for A, B, C, DRB1 and DQB1; approximately 500 for DQA1; around 610 for DPA1; approximately 490 for DPB1. In the later analysis, no new phenotypic data were used to find candidate immune exposures; instead, reliance was placed on TCR beta sequences and their occurrence across donors. A separate validation cohort of 100 to 150 different subjects was used in addition to the 666-subject first cohort. Because of strong linkage in the cohort, roughly five DR-DQ haplotypes were treated as single units for association and clustering. An early release that covered approximately 600 HLA-typed donors contained around 330 gigabases of sequencing data and tens of millions of unique TCR sequences. Among about 410 genotyped donors of the cohort, an average of approximately 240,000 unique TCR beta nucleotide sequences was sequenced per donor, of which about 18% were non-productive. Of the approximately 400 genotyped donors, 65% to 90% fell in the genetic ancestry cluster associated with self-reported Caucasian donors.

The cohort consisted of some 670 healthy bone marrow donors. Cohort members were all nominally healthy when sampled, although unrecorded immune exposures were likely present. The donor tested CMV seronegative and was one of the 352 seronegative cohort members. Each donor provided a peripheral blood sample, and peripheral blood mononuclear cells were used for TCR beta sequencing. The Qiagen DNeasy Blood Extraction Kit was used to extract genomic DNA from the blood cell samples. The study at large found these results: In both the original and validation cohorts, the classifier was reported to diagnose cytomegalovirus status with high specificity and sensitivity. HLA typing was unavailable for some donors at each locus, so association tests used only the typed subset. The 87-base-pair reads could not distinguish some IMGT-functional V segments, including TRBV6-2 and TRBV6-3, so those segments were excluded. In a later analysis, the rate of TCR association differed among HLA loci, with DRB1 alleles having the most associated TCRs and HLA-C alleles having the fewest. The study listed 164 TCR beta chains as associated with cytomegalovirus. A later analysis associated 15,000 or so TCR beta sequences with specific HLA alleles at a false discovery rate of 0.05. In an earlier analysis of about 600 of the donors, most TCR beta V segments appeared in productive rearrangements about 87% or about 30% of the time, broadly matching IMGT annotations. According to a later analysis, most CMV-associated TCR beta chains appeared to be HLA-restricted, and the HLA associations seemed to be driven largely by CMV exposure. The earlier analysis of 587 of the donors excluded roughly 16 rarely observed V segments, including chromosome 9 orphons, because counts were too low. A group of highly shared sequence variants was considered likely to be a technical artifact of the sequencing pipeline. Across donors, most TCR sequences were observed very rarely, whereas some public TCRs were present in many individuals. A later analysis reported that several top co-occurrence clusters appeared linked to parvovirus B19, influenza, CMV and Epstein-Barr virus. In this cohort, only TCR beta chains were sequenced, and detectable features were limited by the absence of alpha or paired-chain data. A further reported finding was that TCR beta sequences accurately predicted the HLA-A and HLA-B alleles for most subjects in the first cohort. A later genetic analysis associated a missense DCLRE1C variant with V-gene and J-gene trimming of TCR beta chains, and an independent cohort replicated the association. In vitro tests confirmed that a few of the cytomegalovirus-associated TCR beta chains recognize cytomegalovirus antigens. When HLA alleles, especially DR and DQ, strongly co-occurred, TCR associations were difficult to assign to individual alleles. In a later analysis, HLA-associated TCR beta chains showed more clonal expansion and lower generation probabilities than non-associated chains that were equally common. Roughly uniform sequencing depth across donors was assumed in presence/absence analyses, although this assumption may not hold. Compared with the roughly 670-donor mean, donors in an Asian-associated ancestry cluster had fewer N-insertions in productive TCRs, according to a later genetic analysis. The only immune exposure information available for the cohort was CMV serostatus. Correlated functional status among segregating V segments might be attributable to linkage disequilibrium, but an unknown experimental factor could not be ruled out. The authors suggested that the approach could potentially be generalized to other disease states and immunological phenotypes.

This TCR derives from a man younger than 40 in good health and CMV-seronegative. The rearranged segments are TRBV10-3 and TRBJ1-1, with the D gene call left open. Sequencing was carried out using PBMCs. The bases are TGTGCCATCAAGGTAGACATGAACACTGAAGCTTTCTTT. Translated, it reads CAIKVDMNTEAFF.